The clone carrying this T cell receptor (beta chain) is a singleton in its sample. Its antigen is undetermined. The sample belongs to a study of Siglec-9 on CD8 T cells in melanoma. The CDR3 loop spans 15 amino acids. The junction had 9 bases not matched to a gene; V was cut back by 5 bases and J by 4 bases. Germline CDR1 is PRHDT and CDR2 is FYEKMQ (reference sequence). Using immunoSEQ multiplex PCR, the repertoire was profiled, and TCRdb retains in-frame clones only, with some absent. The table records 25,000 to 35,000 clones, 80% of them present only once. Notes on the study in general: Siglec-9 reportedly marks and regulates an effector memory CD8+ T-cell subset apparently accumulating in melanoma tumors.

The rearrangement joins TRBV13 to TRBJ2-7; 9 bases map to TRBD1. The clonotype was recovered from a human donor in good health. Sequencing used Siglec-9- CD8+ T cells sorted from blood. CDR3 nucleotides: TGTGCCAGCAGCAAAACAGGGGGCTTCGGGTACGAGCAGTACTTC. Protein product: CASSKTGGFGYEQYF. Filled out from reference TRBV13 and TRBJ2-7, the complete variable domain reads AAGVIQSPRHLIKEKRETATLKCYPIPRHDTVYWYQQGPGQDPQFLISFYEKMQSDKGSIPDRFSAQQFSDYHSELNMSSLELGDSALYFCASSKTGGFGYEQYFGPGTRLTVT.